This T cell receptor (beta chain) was retrieved from a study of CD8 T cells in Susac syndrome. cDNA came from around 0.5 to 1 ug RNA primed by random hexamers. The amplification used immunoSEQ multiplex PCR on TCR beta CDR3; it spanned 54 Vbeta and 13 Jbeta. In TCRdb, the immunoSEQ multiplex PCR reads were re-called with MiXCR into one record per CDR3 protein. The table shows 150,000 to 250,000 distinct CDR3 sequences, with roughly 96% occurring only once. V lost 5 bases to trimming and J lost 2 bases; unmatched junction nucleotides: 4. The CDR3 loop spans 14 amino acids. Germline CDR1 is GTSNPN and CDR2 is SVGIG (reference sequence). The sequenced target, TCR beta, came from blood CD8+ and CD4+ T cells. The patients who served as multiple sclerosis controls were treatment-naive and had stable or active relapsing-remitting disease that fulfilled the revised McDonald criteria. CD8+ and CD4+ T cells were negatively isolated; TEMRA cells were FACS-enriched.

Sample: CD4+ T cells from PBMCs. This receptor was obtained from a human donor with multiple sclerosis. The V gene is TRBV30, the J gene TRBJ2-1; TRBD2 aligns across 9 bases. CDR3 sequence: CAWETSGPYNEQFF. CDR3 sequence (DNA): TGTGCCTGGGAGACTAGCGGCCCCTACAATGAGCAGTTCTTC.